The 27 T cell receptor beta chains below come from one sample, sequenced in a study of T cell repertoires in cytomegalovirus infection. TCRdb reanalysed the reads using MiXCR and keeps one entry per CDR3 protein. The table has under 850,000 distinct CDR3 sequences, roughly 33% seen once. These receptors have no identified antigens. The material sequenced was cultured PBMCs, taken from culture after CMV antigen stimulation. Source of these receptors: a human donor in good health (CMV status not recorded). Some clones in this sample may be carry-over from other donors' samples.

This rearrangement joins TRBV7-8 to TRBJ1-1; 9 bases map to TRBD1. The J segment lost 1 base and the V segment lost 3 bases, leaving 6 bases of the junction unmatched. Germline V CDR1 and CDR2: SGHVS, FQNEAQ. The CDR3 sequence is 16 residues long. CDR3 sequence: CASSFRDRATNTEAFF. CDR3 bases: TGTGCCAGCAGCTTTCGGGACAGGGCGACGAACACTGAAGCTTTCTTT. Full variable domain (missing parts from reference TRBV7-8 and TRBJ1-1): GAGVSQSPRYKVAKRGQDVALRCDPISGHVSLFWYQQALGQGPEFLTYFQNEAQLDKSGLPSDRFFAERPEGSVSTLKIQRTQQEDSAVYLCASSFRDRATNTEAFFGQGTRLTVV.

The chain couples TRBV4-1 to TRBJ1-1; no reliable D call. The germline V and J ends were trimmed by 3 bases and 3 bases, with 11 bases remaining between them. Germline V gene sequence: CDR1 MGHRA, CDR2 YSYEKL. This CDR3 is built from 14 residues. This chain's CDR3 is CASSQVGSHTEAFF. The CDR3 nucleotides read TGCGCCAGCAGCCAGGTAGGGTCCCACACTGAAGCTTTCTTT.

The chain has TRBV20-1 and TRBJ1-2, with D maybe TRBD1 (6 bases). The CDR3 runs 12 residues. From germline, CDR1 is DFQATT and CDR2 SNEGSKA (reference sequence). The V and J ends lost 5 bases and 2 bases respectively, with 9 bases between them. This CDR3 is CSAVTGNYGYTF. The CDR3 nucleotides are TGCAGTGCTGTCACAGGGAACTATGGCTACACCTTC.

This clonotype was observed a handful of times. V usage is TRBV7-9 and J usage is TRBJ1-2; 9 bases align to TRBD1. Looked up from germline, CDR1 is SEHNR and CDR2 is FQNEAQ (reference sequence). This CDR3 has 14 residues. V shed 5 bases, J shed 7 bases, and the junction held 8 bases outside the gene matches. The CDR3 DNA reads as TGTGCCAGCAGCCTACAGGGACAGGGCGGTGGCTACACCTTC. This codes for CASSLQGQGGGYTF.

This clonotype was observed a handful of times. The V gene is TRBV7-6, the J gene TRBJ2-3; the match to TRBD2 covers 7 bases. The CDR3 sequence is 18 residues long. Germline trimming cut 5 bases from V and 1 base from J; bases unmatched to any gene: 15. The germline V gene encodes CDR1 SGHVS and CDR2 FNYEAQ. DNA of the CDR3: TGTGCCAGCAGCCCCCTCCAAGCGGGGAGTAGCGGCACAGATACGCAGTATTTT. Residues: CASSPLQAGSSGTDTQYF.

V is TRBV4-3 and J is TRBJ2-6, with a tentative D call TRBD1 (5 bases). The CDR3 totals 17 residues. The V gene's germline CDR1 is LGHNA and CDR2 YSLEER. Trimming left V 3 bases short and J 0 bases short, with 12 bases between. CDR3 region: CASSHRTPSSGANVLTF. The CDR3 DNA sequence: TGCGCCAGCAGCCACCGGACACCTAGCTCTGGGGCCAACGTCCTGACTTTC.

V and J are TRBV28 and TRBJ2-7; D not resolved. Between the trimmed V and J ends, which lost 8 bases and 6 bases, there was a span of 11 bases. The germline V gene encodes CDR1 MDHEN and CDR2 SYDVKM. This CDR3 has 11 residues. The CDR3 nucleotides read TGTGCCAGCGCTGCTAGGATCGAGCAGTACTTC. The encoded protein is CASAARIEQYF.

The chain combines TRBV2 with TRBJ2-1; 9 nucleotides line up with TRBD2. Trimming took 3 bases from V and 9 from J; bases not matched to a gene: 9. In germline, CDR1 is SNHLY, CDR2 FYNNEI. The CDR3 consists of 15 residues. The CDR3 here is CASSDQLSGGFEQFF. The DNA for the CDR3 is TGTGCCAGCAGTGACCAACTGAGCGGGGGGTTTGAGCAGTTCTTC.

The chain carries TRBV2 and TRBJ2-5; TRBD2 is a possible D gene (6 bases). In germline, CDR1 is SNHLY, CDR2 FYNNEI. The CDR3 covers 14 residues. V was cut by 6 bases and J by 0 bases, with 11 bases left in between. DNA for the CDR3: TGTGCCAGCAGAGATCGGGAGTACCAAGAGACCCAGTACTTC. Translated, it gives CASRDREYQETQYF.

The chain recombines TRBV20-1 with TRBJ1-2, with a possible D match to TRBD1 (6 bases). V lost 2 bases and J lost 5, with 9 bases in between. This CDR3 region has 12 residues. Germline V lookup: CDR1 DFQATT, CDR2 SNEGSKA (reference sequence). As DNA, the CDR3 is TGCAGTGCTAGAAGGCAGGGGTATGGCTACACCTTC. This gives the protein CSARRQGYGYTF.

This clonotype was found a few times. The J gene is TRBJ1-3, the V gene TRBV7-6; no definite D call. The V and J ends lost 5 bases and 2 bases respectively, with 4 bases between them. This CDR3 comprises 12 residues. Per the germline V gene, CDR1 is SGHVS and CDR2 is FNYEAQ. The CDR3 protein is CASSTAGNTIYF. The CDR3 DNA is TGTGCCAGCAGCACAGCTGGAAACACCATATATTTT.

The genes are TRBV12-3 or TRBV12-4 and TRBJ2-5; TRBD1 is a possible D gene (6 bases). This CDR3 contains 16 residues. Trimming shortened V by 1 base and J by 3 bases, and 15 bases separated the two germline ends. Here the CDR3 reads CASSLVAAGAKETQYF. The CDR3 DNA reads TGTGCCAGCAGTTTAGTGGCGGCAGGGGCTAAAGAGACCCAGTACTTC.

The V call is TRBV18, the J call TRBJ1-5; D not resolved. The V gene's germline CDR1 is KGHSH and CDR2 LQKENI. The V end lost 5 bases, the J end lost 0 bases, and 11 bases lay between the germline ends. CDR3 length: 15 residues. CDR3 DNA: TGTGCCAGCTCAGAACAGTTCGATAGCAATCAGCCCCAGCATTTT. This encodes CASSEQFDSNQPQHF.

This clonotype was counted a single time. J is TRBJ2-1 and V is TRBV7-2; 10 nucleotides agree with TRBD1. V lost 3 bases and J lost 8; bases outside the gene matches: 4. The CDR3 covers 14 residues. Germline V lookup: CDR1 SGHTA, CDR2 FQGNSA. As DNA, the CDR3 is TGTGCCAGCAGCTTCCGACAGGGGGCGGATGAGCAGTTCTTC. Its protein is CASSFRQGADEQFF.

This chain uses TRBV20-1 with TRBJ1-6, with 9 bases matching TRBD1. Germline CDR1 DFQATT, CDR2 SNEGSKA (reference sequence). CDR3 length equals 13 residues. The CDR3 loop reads CSTRDRVNSPLHF. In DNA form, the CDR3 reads TGCTCTACCCGGGACAGGGTGAATTCACCCCTCCACTTT.

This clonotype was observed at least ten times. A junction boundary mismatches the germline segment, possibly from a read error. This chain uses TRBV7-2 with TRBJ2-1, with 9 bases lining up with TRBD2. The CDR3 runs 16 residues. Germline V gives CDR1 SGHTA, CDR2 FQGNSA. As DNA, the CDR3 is TGTGCCAGCAGCTTCGTAGCGGGAGTCTCCCACAATGAGCAGTTCTTC. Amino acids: CASSFVAGVSHNEQFF.

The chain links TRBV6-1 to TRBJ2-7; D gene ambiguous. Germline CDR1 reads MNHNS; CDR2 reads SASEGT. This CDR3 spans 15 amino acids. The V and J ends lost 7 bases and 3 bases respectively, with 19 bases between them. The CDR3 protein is CASILLSALGYEQYF. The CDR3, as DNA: TGTGCCAGCATCCTTTTAAGTGCCCTGGGCTACGAGCAGTACTTC.

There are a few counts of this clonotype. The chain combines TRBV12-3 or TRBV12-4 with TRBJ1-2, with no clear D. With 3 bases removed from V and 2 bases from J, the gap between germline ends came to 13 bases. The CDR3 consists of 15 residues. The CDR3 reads CASSFPREGNYGYTF. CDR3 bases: TGTGCCAGCAGTTTCCCTCGGGAAGGCAACTATGGCTACACCTTC.

In DNA form, the CDR3 reads TGTGCCAGCAGAGAAAGGGGAGTCACCTACAATGAGCAGTTCTTC. Protein: CASRERGVTYNEQFF. V usage is TRBV2 and J usage is TRBJ2-1; TRBD1 or TRBD2 may be the D gene (5 bases each). The CDR3 totals 15 residues. V dropped 6 bases and J dropped 2 bases, with 14 bases sitting between them. Germline CDR1 and CDR2: SNHLY and FYNNEI.

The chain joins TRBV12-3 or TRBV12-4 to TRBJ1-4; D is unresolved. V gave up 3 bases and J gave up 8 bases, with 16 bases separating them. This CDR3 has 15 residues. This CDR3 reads CASSFMGLLKEKLFF. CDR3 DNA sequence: TGTGCCAGCAGTTTCATGGGCTTGCTGAAAGAAAAACTGTTTTTT.

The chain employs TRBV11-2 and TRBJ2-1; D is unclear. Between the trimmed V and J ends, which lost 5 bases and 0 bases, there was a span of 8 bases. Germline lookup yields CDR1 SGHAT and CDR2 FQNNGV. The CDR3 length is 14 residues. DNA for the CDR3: TGTGCCAGCAGCCGCGGCCGCTCCTACAATGAGCAGTTCTTC. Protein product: CASSRGRSYNEQFF.

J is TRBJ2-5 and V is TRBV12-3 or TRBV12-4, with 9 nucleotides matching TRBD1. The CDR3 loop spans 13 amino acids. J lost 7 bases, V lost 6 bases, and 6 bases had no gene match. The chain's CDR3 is CASRLDRGGTQYF. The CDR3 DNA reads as TGTGCCAGCAGGCTGGACAGGGGTGGGACCCAGTACTTC.

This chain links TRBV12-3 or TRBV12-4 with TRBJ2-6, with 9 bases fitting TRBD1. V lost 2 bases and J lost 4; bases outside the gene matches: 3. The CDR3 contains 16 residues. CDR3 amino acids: CASSLHRGLGANVLTF. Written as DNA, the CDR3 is TGTGCCAGCAGTTTACACAGGGGGCTGGGGGCCAACGTCCTGACTTTC.

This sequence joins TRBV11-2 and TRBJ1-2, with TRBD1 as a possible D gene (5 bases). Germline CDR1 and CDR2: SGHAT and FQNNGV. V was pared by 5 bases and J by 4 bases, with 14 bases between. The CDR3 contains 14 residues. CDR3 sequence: CASSPVRGGYGYTF. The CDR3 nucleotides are TGTGCCAGCAGCCCCGTACGGGGGGGCTATGGCTACACCTTC.

The CDR3 DNA reads as TGTGCCAGCAGTGTCGGCCGGGACAATGAGCAGTTCTTC. The encoded protein is CASSVGRDNEQFF. V is TRBV11-1 and J is TRBJ2-1; D is undetermined. Germline V gene sequence: CDR1 SGHAT, CDR2 FQDESV (reference sequence). This CDR3 has 13 amino acids. Trimming removed 6 bases at V and 5 bases at J, with 11 bases between.

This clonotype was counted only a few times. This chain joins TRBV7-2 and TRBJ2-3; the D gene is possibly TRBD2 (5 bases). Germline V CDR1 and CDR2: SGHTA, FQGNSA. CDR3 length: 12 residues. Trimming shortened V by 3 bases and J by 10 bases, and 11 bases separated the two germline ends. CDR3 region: CASSLSDGAQYF. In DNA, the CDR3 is TGTGCCAGCAGCTTGTCCGACGGGGCGCAGTATTTT.

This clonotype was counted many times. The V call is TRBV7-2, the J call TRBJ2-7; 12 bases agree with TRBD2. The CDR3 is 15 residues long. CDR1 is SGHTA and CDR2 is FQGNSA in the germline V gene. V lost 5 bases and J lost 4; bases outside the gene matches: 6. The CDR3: CASSAQTSGGYEQYF. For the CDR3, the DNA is TGTGCCAGCAGCGCACAGACTAGCGGGGGATACGAGCAGTACTTC.